A selection of T cell receptor beta chains follows, all from one sample in a study of blood T cell repertoires in COVID-19. Sequencing used immunoSEQ multiplex PCR; TCRdb keeps in-frame clones, though not all of them. The data hold roughly 100,000 clones, with roughly 90% observed a single time. Sequenced sample: peripheral blood. All receptors come from a woman between 50 and 59 years old with COVID-19, enrolled during active disease. CDR3s include the opening cysteine and the closing phenylalanine or tryptophan. A D gene is named only where the DNA matches it firmly. Not every row has a clone size; where given, it reads once, few, many or a size class.

CDR3 length	clone size	D gene	V gene	J gene	CDR3 DNA	CDR3 protein
15	.	TRBD1	TRBV4-1	TRBJ1-1	TGCGCCAGCAGCCATGTGACAGGGGTTGGGGCTGAAGCTTTCTTT	CASSHVTGVGAEAFF
12	.	.	TRBV28	TRBJ1-1	TGTGCCAGCAGTTCCCTATACACTGAAGCTTTCTTT	CASSSLYTEAFF
14	.	.	TRBV6-2/TRBV6-3	TRBJ1-5	TGTGCCAGCAGCTTACAGGGTAGCAATCAGCCCCAGCATTTT	CASSLQGSNQPQHF
15	.	.	TRBV7-2	TRBJ1-1	TGTGCCAGCAGCCGGCGTGCGGTGCAAAGCACTGAAGCTTTCTTT	CASSRRAVQSTEAFF
15	once	.	TRBV5-1	TRBJ1-4	TGCGCCAGCAGCTTGGCGGGGCAGGGAGGGGAAAAACTGTTTTTT	CASSLAGQGGEKLFF
14	.	.	TRBV10-3	TRBJ1-6	TGTGCCATCAGGAGTGGCGGAGATAATTCACCCCTCCACTTT	CAIRSGGDNSPLHF
14	.	.	TRBV5-1	TRBJ2-5	TGCGCCAGCAGCTTGTATCTCCTACAAGAGACCCAGTACTTC	CASSLYLLQETQYF
15	.	.	TRBV6-5	TRBJ2-7	TGTGCCAGCAGTCGACCGGGACTCATTCCTAGGGAGCAGTACTTC	CASSRPGLIPREQYF
16	.	.	TRBV4-1	TRBJ1-1	TGCGCCAGCAGCCAAGAGTCGTCAGGGTCGAACACTGAAGCTTTCTTT	CASSQESSGSNTEAFF
15	.	TRBD1	TRBV27	TRBJ1-6	TGTGCCAGCAGTGCTCGGACAGGGAAAATTTCACCCCTCCACTTT	CASSARTGKISPLHF
17	once	TRBD1	TRBV7-9	TRBJ1-6	TGTGCCAGCAGCCCGACAGGGAACGTTTCCTATAATTCACCCCTCCACTTT	CASSPTGNVSYNSPLHF
11	.	.	TRBV20-1	TRBJ2-5	TGCAGTTGTCCAGGGCCAGAGACCCAGTACTTC	CSCPGPETQYF
17	few	TRBD2	TRBV19	TRBJ2-2	TGTGCCAGTAGTATAGCTTTAGCGGGGTCGAACACCGGGGAGCTGTTTTTT	CASSIALAGSNTGELFF